The clone carrying this TCR beta chain has a single count. Trimming pared 2 bases from V and 5 bases from J, leaving 16 bases between. CDR1 is MNHEY, CDR2 SVGAGI, per germline. The CDR3 consists of 15 residues. The entry originates in a study of blood T cell repertoires in COVID-19. Study overall: Sites across the United States, Italy and Spain contributed samples from acute and convalescent COVID-19.

Only in-frame clones appear in the TCRdb table, and some are missing; sequencing was by immunoSEQ multiplex PCR. This sample carries roughly 26,000 clones, roughly 94% of them seen once, and the ten largest clones take 3.5% to 5%. The sequenced sample was peripheral blood. This sequence was found in a human donor with active COVID-19. The donor label of this sample is uncertain. This chain links TRBV6-5 with TRBJ2-7; D perhaps matches TRBD1 (5 bases). CDR3 nucleotide sequence: TGTGCCAGCAGTTACAGGGGCGCGAAAACCGACGAGCAGTACTTC. It yields the protein CASSYRGAKTDEQYF.